The clone carrying this TCR beta chain has a count of ten or more. The antigen is unknown. The entry originates in a study of blood T cells in healthy people across ages. Study-level background: Researchers report that template switching captured about one barcoded beta molecule per two T cells.

CDR3 size: 14 residues. The V and J ends lost 5 bases and 6 bases respectively, with 15 bases between them. Germline V gene sequence: CDR1 SGHVS, CDR2 FQNEAQ. General study findings and limits: Strong correlation linked observed beta diversity and percent naive T cells. Not knowing donor CMV status may have confounded expanded clonotype changes.

Alongside a J-beta primer mix, a sample-barcoded 5' primer served in a second PCR lasting roughly 6 to 12 cycles. A tag from a template-switch adaptor with 12 random nucleotides marked each cDNA molecule. In TCRdb, the 5' RACE reads were re-called with MiXCR into one record per CDR3 protein. The table has more than 650,000 distinct CDR3 sequences, approximately 21% seen once. The chain combines TRBV7-8 with TRBJ2-3; D call uncertain. Sample: blood. The TCR originated in a man aged 65 to 79 in good health. The CDR3 DNA sequence: TGTGCCAGCAGCCCAATAGAGCTAACGGATACGCAGTATTTT. As protein: CASSPIELTDTQYF.